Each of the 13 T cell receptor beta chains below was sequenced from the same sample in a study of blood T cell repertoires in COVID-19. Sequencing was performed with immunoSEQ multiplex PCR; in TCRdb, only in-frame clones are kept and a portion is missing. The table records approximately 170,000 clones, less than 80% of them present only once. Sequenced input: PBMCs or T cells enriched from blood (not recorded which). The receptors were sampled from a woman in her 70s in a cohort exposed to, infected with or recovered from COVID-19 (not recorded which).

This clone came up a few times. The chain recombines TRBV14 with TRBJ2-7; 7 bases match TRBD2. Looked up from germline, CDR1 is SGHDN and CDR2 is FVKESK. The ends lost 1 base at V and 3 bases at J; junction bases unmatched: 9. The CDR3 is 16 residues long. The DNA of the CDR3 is TGTGCCAGCAGCCAAGCTCCTAGCGGAGCAAGCTACGAGCAGTACTTC. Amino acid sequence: CASSQAPSGASYEQYF.

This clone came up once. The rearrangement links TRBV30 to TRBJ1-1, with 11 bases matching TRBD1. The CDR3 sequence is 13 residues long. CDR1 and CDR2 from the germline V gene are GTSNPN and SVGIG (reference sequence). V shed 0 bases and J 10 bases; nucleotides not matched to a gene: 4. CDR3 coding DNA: TGTGCCTGGAGTGTACCCGGACAGGGGGCAGCTTTCTTT. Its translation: CAWSVPGQGAAFF.

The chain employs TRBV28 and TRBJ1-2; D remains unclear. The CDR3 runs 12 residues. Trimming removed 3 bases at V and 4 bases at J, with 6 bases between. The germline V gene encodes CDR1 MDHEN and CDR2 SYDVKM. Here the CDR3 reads CASSFRGYGYTF. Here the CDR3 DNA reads TGTGCCAGCAGTTTCCGCGGCTATGGCTACACCTTC.

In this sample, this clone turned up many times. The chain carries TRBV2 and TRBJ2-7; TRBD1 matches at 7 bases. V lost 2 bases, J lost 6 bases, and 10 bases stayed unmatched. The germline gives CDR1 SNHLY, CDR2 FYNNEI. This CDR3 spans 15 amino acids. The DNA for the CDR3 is TGTGCCAGCAGTGAAAGGGGGACAGTGGGGTCCGAGCAGTACTTC. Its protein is CASSERGTVGSEQYF.

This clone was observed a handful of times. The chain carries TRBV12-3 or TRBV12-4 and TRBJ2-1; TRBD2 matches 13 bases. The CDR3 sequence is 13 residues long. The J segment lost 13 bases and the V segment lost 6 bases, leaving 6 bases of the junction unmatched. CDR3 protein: CASRPGLAGPQFF. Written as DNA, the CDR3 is TGTGCCAGCAGGCCGGGACTAGCGGGGCCTCAGTTCTTC.

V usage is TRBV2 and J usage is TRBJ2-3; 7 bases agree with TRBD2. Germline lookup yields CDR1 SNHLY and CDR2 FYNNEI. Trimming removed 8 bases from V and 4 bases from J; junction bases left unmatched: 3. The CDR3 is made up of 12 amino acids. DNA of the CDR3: TGTGCCAGCGAACTAGCGCCAGATACGCAGTATTTT. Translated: CASELAPDTQYF.

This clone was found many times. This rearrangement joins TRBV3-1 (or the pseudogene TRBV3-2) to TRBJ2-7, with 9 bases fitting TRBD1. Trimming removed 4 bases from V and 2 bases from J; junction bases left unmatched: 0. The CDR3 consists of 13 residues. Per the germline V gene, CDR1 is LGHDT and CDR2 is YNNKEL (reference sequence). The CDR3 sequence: CASSRQGAYEQYF. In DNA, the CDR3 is TGTGCCAGCAGCCGACAGGGGGCCTACGAGCAGTACTTC.

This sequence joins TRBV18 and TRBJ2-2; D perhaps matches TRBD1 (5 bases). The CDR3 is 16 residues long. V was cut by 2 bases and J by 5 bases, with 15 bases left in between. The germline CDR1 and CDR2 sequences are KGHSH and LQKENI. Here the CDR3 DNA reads TGTGCCAGCTCACCATTGTCCAGGGCAAGGACCGGGGAGCTGTTTTTT. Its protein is CASSPLSRARTGELFF.

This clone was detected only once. CDR3: CAKRDRGGYEQYF. The CDR3, as DNA: TGTGCCAAAAGGGACAGGGGGGGCTACGAGCAGTACTTC. The chain uses TRBV2 and TRBJ2-7; 11 positions agree with TRBD1. The trim removed 10 bases at V and 3 bases at J, leaving 5 bases unmatched. Germline V gene sequence: CDR1 SNHLY, CDR2 FYNNEI. The CDR3 has 13 amino acids.

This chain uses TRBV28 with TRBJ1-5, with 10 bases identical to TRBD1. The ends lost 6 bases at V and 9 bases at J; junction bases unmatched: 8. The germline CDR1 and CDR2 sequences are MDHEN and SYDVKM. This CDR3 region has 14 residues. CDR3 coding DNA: TGTGCCAGCAGCGGAGGGACAGGGGTAGTGCCCCAGCATTTT. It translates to CASSGGTGVVPQHF.

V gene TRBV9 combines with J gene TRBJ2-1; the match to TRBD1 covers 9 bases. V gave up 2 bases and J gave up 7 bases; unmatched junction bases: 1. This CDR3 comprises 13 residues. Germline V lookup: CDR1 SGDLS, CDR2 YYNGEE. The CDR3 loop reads CASSVTGGNEQFF. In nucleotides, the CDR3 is TGTGCCAGCAGCGTGACAGGGGGGAATGAGCAGTTCTTC. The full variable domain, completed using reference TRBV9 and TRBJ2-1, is DSGVTQTPKHLITATGQRVTLRCSPRSGDLSVYWYQQSLDQGLQFLIQYYNGEERAKGNILERFSAQQFPDLHSELNLSSLELGDSALYFCASSVTGGNEQFFGPGTRLTVL.

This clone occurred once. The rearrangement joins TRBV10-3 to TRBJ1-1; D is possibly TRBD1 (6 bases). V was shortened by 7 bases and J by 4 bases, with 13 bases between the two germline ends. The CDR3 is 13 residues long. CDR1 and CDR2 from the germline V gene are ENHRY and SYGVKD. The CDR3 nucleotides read TGTGCCATCACTGGGGCGGGGGCCACTGAAGCTTTCTTT. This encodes CAITGAGATEAFF.

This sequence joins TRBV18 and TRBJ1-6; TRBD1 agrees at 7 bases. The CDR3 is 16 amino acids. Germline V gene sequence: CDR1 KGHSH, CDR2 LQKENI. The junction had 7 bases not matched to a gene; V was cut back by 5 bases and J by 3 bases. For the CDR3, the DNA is TGTGCCAGCTCATCCTTACAGGGGTTCTATAATTCACCCCTCCACTTT. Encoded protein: CASSSLQGFYNSPLHF.